Below, 17 T cell receptor beta chains from the same sample are listed, as sequenced in a study of blood T cell repertoires in COVID-19. The repertoire was sequenced with immunoSEQ multiplex PCR; TCRdb's copy has only in-frame clones and lacks some. This table has more than 20,000 clones, 75% to 90% appearing once. Sequenced: peripheral blood. Source of these receptors: a man older than 75 with active or convalescent COVID-19.

The chain uses TRBV9 and TRBJ2-1; 8 bases map to TRBD2. This CDR3 spans 15 amino acids. Trimming cost V 1 base and J 3 bases; bases outside gene matches: 3. Germline CDR1 is SGDLS and CDR2 is YYNGEE. The CDR3 nucleotides read TGTGCCAGCAGCGTAACCGGGGGGGACTACAATGAGCAGTTCTTC. Its translation: CASSVTGGDYNEQFF.

V gene TRBV27 combines with J gene TRBJ2-1, with TRBD2 matching 7 bases. Germline V gives CDR1 MNHEY, CDR2 SMNVEV (reference sequence). The CDR3 extends over 15 amino acids. The trim removed 5 bases at V and 4 bases at J, leaving 8 bases unmatched. Here the CDR3 DNA reads TGTGCCAGCAGTCCCTTGGGTAGCGGGTACAATGAGCAGTTCTTC. Amino acid sequence: CASSPLGSGYNEQFF.

The chain recombines TRBV12-5 with TRBJ2-3; tentative D call: TRBD1 (7 bases). This CDR3 has 15 residues. Between the trimmed V and J ends, which lost 7 bases and 0 bases, there was a span of 14 bases. CDR1 and CDR2 from the germline V gene are LGHNT and FRNRAP. In DNA, the CDR3 is TGTGCTAGTGTTCCCGGGGGACAGAGCACAGATACGCAGTATTTT. Protein: CASVPGGQSTDTQYF.

The chain carries TRBV7-9 and TRBJ2-2, with D maybe TRBD2 (6 bases). The CDR3 sequence is 17 residues long. CDR1 is SEHNR, CDR2 FQNEAQ, per germline (reference sequence). Trimming stripped 1 base from V and 1 base from J, with 13 bases between. In DNA form, the CDR3 reads TGTGCCAGCAGCTTAGGCGCTTTGGGGGGGAACACCGGGGAGCTGTTTTTT. The encoded protein is CASSLGALGGNTGELFF.

This chain connects TRBV28 to TRBJ1-2; D gene ambiguous. The CDR3 runs to 14 residues. CDR1 is MDHEN and CDR2 is SYDVKM in the germline V gene. Deletions cut 3 bases from V and 5 bases from J, with 13 bases between. CDR3 bases: TGTGCCAGCAGTTTTCTTGGAGAGCTTTATGGCTACACCTTC. Protein sequence: CASSFLGELYGYTF.

This clone was counted only a few times. The chain employs TRBV7-2 and TRBJ2-7, with D possibly TRBD2 on 6 matching bases. This CDR3 contains 14 residues. Trimming took off 3 bases at V and 2 bases at J, with 11 bases between the two ends. CDR1 is SGHTA, CDR2 FQGNSA, per germline. The CDR3 DNA reads as TGTGCCAGCAGCTTTCAGGGAGGTGCCTACGAGCAGTACTTC. This translates into CASSFQGGAYEQYF.

The gene calls are TRBV27 and TRBJ2-2; TRBD2 might be the D (6 bases). In germline, CDR1 is MNHEY, CDR2 SMNVEV (reference sequence). Trimming removed 3 bases at V and 4 bases at J, with 15 bases between. The CDR3 extends over 16 amino acids. The DNA of the CDR3 is TGTGCCAGCAGTTTTTGGAGGGCCGCGGCCACCGGGGAGCTGTTTTTT. Translated: CASSFWRAAATGELFF.

The chain employs TRBV30 and TRBJ2-3; 9 bases align to TRBD1. The junction had 6 bases not matched to a gene; V was cut back by 3 bases and J by 5 bases. Germline CDR1 GTSNPN, CDR2 SVGIG (reference sequence). The CDR3 is made up of 14 amino acids. The CDR3 spells CAWRDRGAGDTQYF. CDR3 sequence (DNA): TGTGCCTGGAGGGACAGGGGCGCGGGAGATACGCAGTATTTT.

The J gene is TRBJ2-5, the V gene TRBV12-3 or TRBV12-4; 8 bases fit TRBD2. CDR3 length: 13 amino acids. V was pared by 7 bases and J by 5 bases, with 6 bases of the junction left unmatched. The chain's CDR3 is CASTGGAGETQYF. DNA for the CDR3: TGTGCCAGCACGGGAGGGGCGGGGGAGACCCAGTACTTC.

This chain uses TRBV9 with TRBJ1-5; tentatively, D is TRBD1 (6 bases). CDR3 size: 14 residues. V shed 5 bases and J shed 6 bases, with 15 bases lying between them. CDR1 is SGDLS and CDR2 is YYNGEE in the germline V gene. The CDR3 sequence is CASSDGGGPQPQHF. The CDR3 bases are TGTGCCAGCAGTGATGGGGGGGGGCCTCAGCCCCAGCATTTT.

The CDR3 DNA reads TGTGCCAGCAGCATAATCTACGAGCAGTACTTC. Translation gives CASSIIYEQYF. The chain employs TRBV5-5 and TRBJ2-7; D gene ambiguous. The CDR3 runs to 11 residues. Between the trimmed V and J ends, which lost 4 bases and 3 bases, there was a span of 5 bases. The germline V gene has CDR1 SGHKS and CDR2 YYEKEE (reference sequence).

By sample share, this clone is medium-sized. V gene TRBV2 combines with J gene TRBJ2-1, with TRBD2 matching 10 bases. This CDR3 is built from 15 residues. Losses at the gene ends were 4 bases for V and 9 bases for J; bases not matched to a gene: 9. Germline assignment: CDR1 SNHLY and CDR2 FYNNEI. CDR3 sequence: CASSVFGLAGVEQFF. CDR3 coding DNA: TGTGCCAGCAGTGTTTTTGGTCTAGCGGGGGTTGAGCAGTTCTTC.

The sample holds a few counts of this clone. J is TRBJ1-6 and V is TRBV7-8; TRBD1 is a possible D gene (5 bases). The CDR3 sequence is 16 residues long. Germline assignment: CDR1 SGHVS and CDR2 FQNEAQ. Trimming removed 3 bases from V and 5 bases from J, with 14 bases in between. The CDR3 sequence is CASSLTWRGNNSPLHF. CDR3 nucleotide sequence: TGTGCCAGCAGCTTGACATGGCGGGGCAATAATTCACCCCTCCACTTT.

The V and J genes are TRBV2 and TRBJ2-5; 9 nucleotides line up with TRBD1. The CDR3 loop spans 13 amino acids. CDR1 is SNHLY, CDR2 FYNNEI, per germline. Trimming took 8 bases from V and 4 from J; bases not matched to a gene: 5. CDR3 sequence reads: CASGEDRGETQYF. CDR3 nucleotide sequence: TGTGCCAGCGGCGAGGACAGGGGAGAGACCCAGTACTTC. Variable domain in full (rest from reference TRBV2 and TRBJ2-5): EPEVTQTPSHQVTQMGQEVILRCVPISNHLYFYWYRQILGQKVEFLVSFYNNEISEKSEIFDDQFSVERPDGSNFTLKIRSTKLEDSAMYFCASGEDRGETQYFGPGTRLLVL.

The chain couples TRBV14 to TRBJ2-7; TRBD2 is a possible D gene (5 bases). From germline, CDR1 is SGHDN and CDR2 FVKESK. This CDR3 is built from 14 residues. Trimming took 0 bases from V and 2 from J, leaving 8 bases between them. CDR3 nucleotide sequence: TGTGCCAGCAGCCAAGAACTAGGTACCTACGAGCAGTACTTC. Amino acid sequence: CASSQELGTYEQYF.

V is TRBV29-1 and J is TRBJ1-1; D is unresolved. The CDR3 is 12 residues long. CDR1 and CDR2 (germline): SQVTM, ANQGSEA. V was clipped by 6 bases and J by 1 base, with 9 bases between them. This chain's CDR3 is CSVLDGNTEAFF. CDR3 in DNA: TGCAGCGTCCTAGATGGGAACACTGAAGCTTTCTTT.

The CDR3 protein is CASSFWAASQETQYF. The CDR3 bases are TGTGCCAGCAGCTTTTGGGCTGCCAGCCAAGAGACCCAGTACTTC. This chain links TRBV7-2 with TRBJ2-5; no clear D gene. The length of the CDR3 is 15 residues. Deletions cut 3 bases from V and 1 base from J, with 12 bases between. Germline CDR1 is SGHTA and CDR2 is FQGNSA.